This is a list of T cell receptor beta chains from one sample in a study of shared clonotypes between healthy human individuals. Libraries were prepared by immunoSEQ multiplex PCR; TCRdb keeps only in-frame clonotypes and omits some of them. The table includes roughly 1 million clones, roughly 80% detected once. The source material was memory CD4+ T cells sorted from blood. These receptors were collected from a man between 18 and 35 years old in good health. Each CDR3 is given with its conserved first and last residue. The D gene is left open where the match is weak. A row's size may be missing; if present it is once, few, many or a size class.

j_call	clone_size	v_call	d_call	cdr3_nt	cdr3_aa
TRBJ1-1	.	TRBV6-6	TRBD1	TGTGCCAGCAGGAGACAGGGGGAATTAGCTTTCTTT	CASRRQGELAFF
TRBJ2-3	once	TRBV7-6	TRBD2	TGTGCCAGCAGCTTAGGACTGAGCGGGAGCTCAGATACGCAGTATTTT	CASSLGLSGSSDTQYF
TRBJ2-7	few	TRBV2	TRBD1	TGTGCCAGCAACTTTGACAGGGGGCGCGGCGAGCAGTACTTC	CASNFDRGRGEQYF
TRBJ1-1	.	TRBV29-1	TRBD1	TGCAGCGTTGTACGAGGGACAGGGGGAGTGAACACTGAAGCTTTCTTT	CSVVRGTGGVNTEAFF
TRBJ1-6	.	TRBV9	.	TGTGCCAGCAGCGCGCGGGAAGGGTCTAGGGCACCCCTCCACTTT	CASSAREGSRAPLHF
TRBJ2-7	.	TRBV28	TRBD1	TGTGCCAGCTATAGACAGGGGAAGACCTACGAGCAGTACTTC	CASYRQGKTYEQYF
TRBJ2-7	.	TRBV6-1	.	TGTGCCAGCAGGGTGGGATCGAGCTCCTACGAGCAGTACTTC	CASRVGSSSYEQYF
TRBJ1-2	.	TRBV30	.	TGTGCCTGGACGGGCAGGGTTTATGGCTACACCTTC	CAWTGRVYGYTF
TRBJ1-5	.	TRBV7-7	.	TGTGCTAGCAGCTCAGAAAGCGGAGGGTGGGCCCATCAGCCCCAGCATTTT	CASSSESGGWAHQPQHF
TRBJ1-4	.	TRBV15	TRBD1	TGTGCCACCAGCCGACAGGGTGCAACTAATGAAAAACTGTTTTTT	CATSRQGATNEKLFF
TRBJ2-3	many	TRBV29-1	TRBD1	TGCAGCGTTCCCCCAACAGGGGGCGGGACAGATACGCAGTATTTT	CSVPPTGGGTDTQYF
TRBJ2-5	.	TRBV9	TRBD2	TGTGCCAGCAGCGTAGGAGCGGGGGGGCCCGGGGAGACCCAGTACTTC	CASSVGAGGPGETQYF
TRBJ1-2	.	TRBV6-6	.	TGTGCCAGCAGTTACCGGAACTATGGCTACACCTTC	CASSYRNYGYTF
TRBJ1-2	.	TRBV6-5	.	TGTGCCAGCAGTTACGGGAGGGGTTACTATGGCTACACCTTC	CASSYGRGYYGYTF
TRBJ2-3	.	TRBV10-3	.	TGTGCCATCAGTGGGGGAGACAGTCACACAGATACGCAGTATTTT	CAISGGDSHTDTQYF
TRBJ2-2	.	TRBV7-7	.	TGTGCTAGCAGCTTAGGGCCCTCCAGGAACACCGGGGAGCTGTTTTTT	CASSLGPSRNTGELFF
TRBJ2-7	.	TRBV5-5	.	TGTGCCAGCAGCTTGGCCCTGGGCGCCTACGAGCAGTACTTC	CASSLALGAYEQYF
TRBJ1-1	.	TRBV5-6	.	TGTGCCAGCAGCTGGGGTTGGGGAAACACTGAAGCTTTCTTT	CASSWGWGNTEAFF
TRBJ2-3	.	TRBV4-1	.	TGCGCCAGCAGCCAAGAACCCACAGATACGCAGTATTTT	CASSQEPTDTQYF
TRBJ1-1	.	TRBV7-9	.	TGTGCCAGCAGCTTAAGTGGCGGGACTGACACTGAAGCTTTCTTT	CASSLSGGTDTEAFF
TRBJ1-5	.	TRBV5-1	TRBD1	TGCGCCAGCAGCTTCGCCTGGACAGGGGCAAATCAGCCCCAGCATTTT	CASSFAWTGANQPQHF
TRBJ2-7	.	TRBV28	.	TGTGCCAGCACTCCCACAGGGTACGAGCAGTACTTC	CASTPTGYEQYF
TRBJ2-2	.	TRBV10-3	.	TGTGCCATCAGTGAGTCGACTAGTAGGACCACCGGGGAGCTGTTTTTT	CAISESTSRTTGELFF
TRBJ2-3	.	TRBV5-1	.	TGCGCCAGCAGCTTCGGACAGCTAAGCACAGATACGCAGTATTTT	CASSFGQLSTDTQYF
TRBJ1-6	few	TRBV27	.	TGTGCCAGCAGTTTCTCAGGGTTGGTTGATTCACCCCTCCACTTT	CASSFSGLVDSPLHF
TRBJ1-1	.	TRBV6-5	TRBD1	TGTGGATTCGACAGGGGGAAGGACACTGAAGCTTTCTTT	CGFDRGKDTEAFF
TRBJ1-2	.	TRBV4-1	.	TGCGCCAGCAGCCAGGTCAGGGAGAACTATGGCTACACCTTC	CASSQVRENYGYTF
TRBJ2-7	.	TRBV27	TRBD1	TGTGCCAGCAGGCACGGACAGGGACAAATCTACGAGCAGTACTTC	CASRHGQGQIYEQYF
TRBJ2-2	.	TRBV19	.	TGTGCCAGTAGTATAAATCAGGGCGGCACCGGGGAGCTGTTTTTT	CASSINQGGTGELFF
TRBJ2-3	once	TRBV19	TRBD2	TGTGCCAGTAGTCCAACTAGCGGGAGAACAGATACGCAGTATTTT	CASSPTSGRTDTQYF
TRBJ2-1	few	TRBV4-1	TRBD2	TGCGCCAGCAGCCAGACTAGCGGGAGTCACGGTGAGCAGTTCTTC	CASSQTSGSHGEQFF
TRBJ2-3	.	TRBV9	TRBD2	TGTGCCAGCAGCGTAGCTCCCGGGGGGGCCTTGGGCACAGATACGCAGTATTTT	CASSVAPGGALGTDTQYF
TRBJ1-4	.	TRBV7-8	.	TGTGCCAGCAGCCCGAGAGGGGGGAAGAATGAAAAACTGTTTTTT	CASSPRGGKNEKLFF
TRBJ1-5	.	TRBV18	.	TGTGCCAGCTCCCCTGAAGTGGGGGGTGGCAATCAGCCCCAGCATTTT	CASSPEVGGGNQPQHF
TRBJ2-1	many	TRBV7-2	.	TGTGCCAGCAGCGGGTCGAGCGGCGGTCCTTGGGGGCAGTTCTTC	CASSGSSGGPWGQFF
TRBJ2-5	.	TRBV5-1	.	TGCGCCAGCAGCCTGAGGACAGCGCCAGCGGAGACCCAGTACTTC	CASSLRTAPAETQYF
TRBJ2-1	.	TRBV5-6	TRBD1	TGTGCCAGCAGCTTGGCCTCTTGGGACAGGGCGGATGAGCAGTTCTTC	CASSLASWDRADEQFF
TRBJ2-1	.	TRBV7-2	TRBD2	TGTGCCAGCAGGTCCGCGGGTAGCGGGAGTACCAATGAGCAGTTCTTC	CASRSAGSGSTNEQFF
TRBJ1-6	.	TRBV25-1	.	TGTGCCAGCAGTGAGGCGGGCGAGGCACCCCTCCACTTT	CASSEAGEAPLHF
TRBJ1-4	few	TRBV14	.	TGTGCCAGCAGCCAATTAGGGACGGGCGGAGCAAAACTGTTTTTT	CASSQLGTGGAKLFF
TRBJ1-6	.	TRBV2	.	TGTGCCAGCAGTGGGTCGAATTCACCCCTCCACTTT	CASSGSNSPLHF
TRBJ1-3	.	TRBV9	TRBD1	TGTGCCAGCAGCCTCGGACAGGGAGGCCTCTCTGGAAACACCATATATTTT	CASSLGQGGLSGNTIYF
TRBJ1-5	.	TRBV10-3	TRBD1	TGTGCCATCAGTGTAGGACAGGAAAGCAATCAGCCCCAGCATTTT	CAISVGQESNQPQHF
TRBJ1-1	.	TRBV10-3	.	TGTGCCATCAGTGAGTTTATGAACACTGAAGCTTTCTTT	CAISEFMNTEAFF
TRBJ2-3	.	TRBV7-2	TRBD2	TGTGCCAGCAGCTCAACCGGGACTAGCGGGACAGATACGCAGTATTTT	CASSSTGTSGTDTQYF